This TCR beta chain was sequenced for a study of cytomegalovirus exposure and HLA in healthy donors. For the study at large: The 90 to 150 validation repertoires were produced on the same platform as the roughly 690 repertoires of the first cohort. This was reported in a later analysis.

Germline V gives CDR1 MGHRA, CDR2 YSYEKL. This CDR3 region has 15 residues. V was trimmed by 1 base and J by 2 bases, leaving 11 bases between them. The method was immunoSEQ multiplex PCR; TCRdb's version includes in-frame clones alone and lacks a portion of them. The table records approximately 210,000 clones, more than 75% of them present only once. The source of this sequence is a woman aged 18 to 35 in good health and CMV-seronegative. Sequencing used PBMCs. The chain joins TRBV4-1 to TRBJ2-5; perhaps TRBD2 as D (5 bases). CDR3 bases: TGCGCCAGCAGCCAAGGGTCGCGGGCTCAAGAGACCCAGTACTTC. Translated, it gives CASSQGSRAQETQYF.